This T cell receptor beta chain was captured by sequencing in a study of blood T cell repertoires in COVID-19. In terms of age and location, participants ranged from roughly 18 to 100 years and lived in about 25 US areas. The CDR3 is 12 residues long. Germline CDR1 is LGHDT and CDR2 is YNNKEL (reference sequence). Clones were read by immunoSEQ multiplex PCR, and TCRdb kept only the in-frame ones, dropping some. Among fewer than 250,000 clones, roughly 84% were seen once, and the ten largest hold about 7%. The chain carries TRBV3-1 (or the pseudogene TRBV3-2) and TRBJ2-4, with a weak D call TRBD2 (5 bases). The J call may not be correct, given that the DNA end is closer to TRBJ2-7. This sequence originates from a woman between 40 and 50 years old who had recovered from COVID-19. The sample comprised PBMCs or T cells enriched from blood (not recorded which). The CDR3 spells CASSRYTSEQYF. The CDR3, as DNA: TGTGCCAGCAGCCGATATACTAGCGAGCAGTACTTC.